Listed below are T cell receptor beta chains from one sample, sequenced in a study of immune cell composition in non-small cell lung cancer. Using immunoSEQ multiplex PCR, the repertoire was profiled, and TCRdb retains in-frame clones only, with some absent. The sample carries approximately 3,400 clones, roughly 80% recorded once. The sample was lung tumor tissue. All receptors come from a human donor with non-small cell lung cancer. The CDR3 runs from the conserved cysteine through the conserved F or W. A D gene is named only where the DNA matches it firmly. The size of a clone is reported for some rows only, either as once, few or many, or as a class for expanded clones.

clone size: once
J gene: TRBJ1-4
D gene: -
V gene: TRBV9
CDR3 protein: CASSAASGLRNEKLFF
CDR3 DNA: TGTGCCAGCAGCGCGGCATCAGGGCTACGCAATGAAAAACTGTTTTTT

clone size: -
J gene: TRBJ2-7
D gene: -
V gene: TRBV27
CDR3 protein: CASSPPYRSSSYEQYF
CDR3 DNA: TGTGCCAGCAGTCCTCCTTACAGGTCGAGCTCCTACGAGCAGTACTTC

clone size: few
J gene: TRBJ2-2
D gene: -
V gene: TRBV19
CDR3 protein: CASSIDELTELFF
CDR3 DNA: TGTGCCAGTAGTATAGATGAGCTAACGGAGCTGTTTTTT

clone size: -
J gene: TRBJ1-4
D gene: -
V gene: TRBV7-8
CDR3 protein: CASSPGEGPATNEKLFF
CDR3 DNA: TGTGCCAGCAGCCCAGGGGAGGGACCGGCGACTAATGAAAAACTGTTTTTT

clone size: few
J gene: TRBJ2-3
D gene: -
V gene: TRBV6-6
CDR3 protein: CASSASGDTQYF
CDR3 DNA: TGTGCCAGCAGTGCATCGGGAGATACGCAGTATTTT

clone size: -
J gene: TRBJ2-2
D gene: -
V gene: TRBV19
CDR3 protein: CASSTGQEAGELFF
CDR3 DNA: TGTGCCAGTAGTACCGGCCAGGAGGCCGGGGAGCTGTTTTTT

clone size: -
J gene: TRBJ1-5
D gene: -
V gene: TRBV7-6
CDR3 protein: CASSLAGGGLGGNQPQHF
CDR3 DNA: TGTGCCAGCAGCTTAGCCGGGGGGGGGCTCGGAGGCAATCAGCCCCAGCATTTT

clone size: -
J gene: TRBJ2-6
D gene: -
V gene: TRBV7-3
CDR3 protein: CASTRSSGANVLTF
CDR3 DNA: TGTGCCAGCACCCGGAGCTCTGGGGCCAACGTCCTGACTTTC

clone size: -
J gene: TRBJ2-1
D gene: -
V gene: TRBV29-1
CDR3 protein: CSVGSGALGSGQFF
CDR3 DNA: TGCAGCGTTGGAAGCGGCGCGCTCGGGTCAGGGCAGTTCTTC

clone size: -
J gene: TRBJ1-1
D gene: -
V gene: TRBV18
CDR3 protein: CASSPPTGEGNTEAFF
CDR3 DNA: TGTGCCAGCTCACCCCCGACGGGTGAGGGGAACACTGAAGCTTTCTTT

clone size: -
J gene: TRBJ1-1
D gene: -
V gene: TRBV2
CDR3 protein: CASRIGRTLRGTEAFF
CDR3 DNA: TGTGCCAGCAGGATAGGCAGAACCTTACGAGGCACTGAAGCTTTCTTT

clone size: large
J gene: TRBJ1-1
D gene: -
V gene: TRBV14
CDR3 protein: CASSQEPYMNTEAFF
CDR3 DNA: TGTGCCAGCAGCCAGGAGCCATATATGAACACTGAAGCTTTCTTT

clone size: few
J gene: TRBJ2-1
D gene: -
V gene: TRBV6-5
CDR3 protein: CASTVGGLGNEQFF
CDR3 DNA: TGTGCCAGCACGGTGGGGGGGCTGGGGAATGAGCAGTTCTTC

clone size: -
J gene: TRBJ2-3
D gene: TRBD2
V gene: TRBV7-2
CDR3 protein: CASSLDGLAGTDTQYF
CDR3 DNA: TGTGCCAGCAGCTTAGATGGACTAGCGGGCACAGATACGCAGTATTTT

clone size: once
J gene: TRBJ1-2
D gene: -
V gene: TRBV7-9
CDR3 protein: CASSLGEGTYGYTF
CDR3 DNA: TGTGCCAGCAGCTTAGGGGAGGGGACCTATGGCTACACCTTC

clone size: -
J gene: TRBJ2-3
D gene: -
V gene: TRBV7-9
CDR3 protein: CASSSRDTQYF
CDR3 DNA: TGTGCCAGCAGCTCCCGGGATACGCAGTATTTT

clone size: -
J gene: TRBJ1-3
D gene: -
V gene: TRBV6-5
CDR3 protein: CASTSSGSGNTIYF
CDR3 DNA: TGTGCCAGCACCTCGAGCGGCTCTGGAAACACCATATATTTT

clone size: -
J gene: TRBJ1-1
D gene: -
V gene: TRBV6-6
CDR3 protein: CASSPLGEAITEAFF
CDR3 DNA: TGTGCCAGCAGCCCCCTCGGGGAAGCGATTACTGAAGCTTTCTTT

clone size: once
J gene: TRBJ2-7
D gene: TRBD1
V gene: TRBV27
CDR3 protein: CASSLTGTGDREQYF
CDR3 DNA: TGTGCCAGCAGTTTGACCGGGACAGGGGATCGCGAGCAGTACTTC

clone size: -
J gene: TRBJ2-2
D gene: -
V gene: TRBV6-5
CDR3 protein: CASSSLGGNTGELFF
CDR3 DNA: TGTGCCAGCAGTAGCCTCGGGGGTAACACCGGGGAGCTGTTTTTT

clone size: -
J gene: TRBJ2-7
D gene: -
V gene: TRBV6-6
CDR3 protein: CASSYPPPTEQYF
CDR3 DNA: TGTGCCAGCAGTTACCCGCCCCCTACGGAGCAGTACTTC

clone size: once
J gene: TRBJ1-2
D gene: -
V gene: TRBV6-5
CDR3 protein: CASSYLGGSYGYTF
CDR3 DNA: TGTGCCAGCAGTTATTTAGGGGGAAGCTATGGCTACACCTTC

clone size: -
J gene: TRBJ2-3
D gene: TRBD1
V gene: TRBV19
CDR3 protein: CASSIGTGLTDTQYF
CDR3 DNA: TGTGCCAGTAGTATTGGGACAGGGTTGACAGATACGCAGTATTTT

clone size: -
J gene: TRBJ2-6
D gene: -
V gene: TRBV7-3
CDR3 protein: CASSFQGGSGANVLTF
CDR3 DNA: TGTGCCAGCAGCTTCCAGGGAGGCTCTGGGGCCAACGTCCTGACTTTC

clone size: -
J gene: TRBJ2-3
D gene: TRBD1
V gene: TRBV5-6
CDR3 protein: CASRLGTGEMGDTQYF
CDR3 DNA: TGTGCCAGCAGGTTGGGGACAGGGGAGATGGGAGATACGCAGTATTTT

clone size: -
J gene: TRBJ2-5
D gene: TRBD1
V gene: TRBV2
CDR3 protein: CATDRVRETQYF
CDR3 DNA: TGTGCCACCGACAGGGTCAGGGAGACCCAGTACTTC

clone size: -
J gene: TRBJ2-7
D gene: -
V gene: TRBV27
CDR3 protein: CASSFAGVEQYF
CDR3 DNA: TGTGCCAGCAGTTTTGCAGGGGTCGAGCAGTACTTC

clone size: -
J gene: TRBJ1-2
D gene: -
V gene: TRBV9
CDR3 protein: CASSVVGTPDGYTF
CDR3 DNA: TGTGCCAGCAGCGTAGTGGGGACACCAGATGGCTACACCTTC

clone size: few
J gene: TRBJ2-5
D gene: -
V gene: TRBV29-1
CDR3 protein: CSVVLAGLQETQYF
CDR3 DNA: TGCAGCGTCGTCCTCGCGGGCCTACAAGAGACCCAGTACTTC

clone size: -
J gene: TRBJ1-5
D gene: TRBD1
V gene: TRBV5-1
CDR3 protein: CASSFPSGTGEDLRNQPQHF
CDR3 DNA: TGCGCCAGCAGCTTTCCATCCGGGACAGGGGAAGATCTGCGCAATCAGCCCCAGCATTTT

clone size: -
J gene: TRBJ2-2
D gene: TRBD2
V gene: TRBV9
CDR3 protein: CASSFRLAGGLAELFF
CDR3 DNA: TGTGCCAGCAGCTTCCGCCTGGCGGGGGGGCTCGCCGAGCTGTTTTTT

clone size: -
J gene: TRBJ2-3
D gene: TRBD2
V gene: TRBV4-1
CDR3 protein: CASSQDSGGASDTQYF
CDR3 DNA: TGCGCCAGCAGCCAAGATTCGGGGGGGGCCTCAGATACGCAGTATTTT

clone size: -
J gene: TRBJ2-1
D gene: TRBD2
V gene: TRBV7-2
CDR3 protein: CASSPSGGAQNEQFF
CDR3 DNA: TGTGCCAGCAGCCCCAGCGGGGGGGCACAAAATGAGCAGTTCTTC

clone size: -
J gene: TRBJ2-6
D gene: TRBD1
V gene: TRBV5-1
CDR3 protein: CASSLDRVLSGANVLTF
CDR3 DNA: TGCGCCAGCAGCCTGGACAGGGTACTCTCTGGGGCCAACGTCCTGACTTTC

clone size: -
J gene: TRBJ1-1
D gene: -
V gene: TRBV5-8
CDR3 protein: CASSLVGTPNTEAFF
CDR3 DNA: TGTGCCAGCAGCTTGGTGGGGACACCGAACACTGAAGCTTTCTTT

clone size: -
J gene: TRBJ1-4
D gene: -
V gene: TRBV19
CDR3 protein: CASSIGSLPEGEKLFF
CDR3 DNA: TGTGCCAGTAGTATAGGGAGCCTCCCCGAGGGAGAAAAACTGTTTTTT

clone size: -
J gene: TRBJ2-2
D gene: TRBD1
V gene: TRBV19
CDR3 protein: CASSGQGGTGELFF
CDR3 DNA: TGTGCCAGTAGTGGACAGGGGGGCACCGGGGAGCTGTTTTTT

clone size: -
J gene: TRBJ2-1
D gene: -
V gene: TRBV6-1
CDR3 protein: CASSENWLELYNEQFF
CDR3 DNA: TGTGCCAGCAGTGAAAATTGGCTAGAACTCTACAATGAGCAGTTCTTC

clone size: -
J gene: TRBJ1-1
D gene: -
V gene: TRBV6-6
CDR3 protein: CASIRGDSEAFF
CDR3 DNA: TGTGCCAGCATTCGAGGGGACTCTGAAGCTTTCTTT

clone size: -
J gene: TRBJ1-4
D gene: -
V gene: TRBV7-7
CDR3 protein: CASSSGVSPGEKLFF
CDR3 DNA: TGTGCCAGCAGCTCGGGGGTGAGTCCCGGTGAAAAACTGTTTTTT

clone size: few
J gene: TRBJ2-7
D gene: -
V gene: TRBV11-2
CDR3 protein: CASSSRYEQYF
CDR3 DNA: TGTGCCAGCAGCTCCCGCTACGAGCAGTACTTC

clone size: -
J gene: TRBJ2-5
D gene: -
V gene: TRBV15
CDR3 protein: CATSRDFKGPAETQYF
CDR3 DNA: TGTGCCACCAGCAGAGATTTTAAGGGGCCGGCTGAGACCCAGTACTTC

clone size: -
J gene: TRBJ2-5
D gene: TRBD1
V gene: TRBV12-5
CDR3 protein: CASGADTGGAGQETQYF
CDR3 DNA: TGTGCTAGTGGAGCCGACACAGGGGGCGCGGGCCAAGAGACCCAGTACTTC

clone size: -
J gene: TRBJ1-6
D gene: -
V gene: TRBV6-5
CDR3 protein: CASSYSIKRDNSPLHF
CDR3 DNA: TGTGCCAGCAGTTACTCGATCAAGCGGGATAATTCACCCCTCCACTTT